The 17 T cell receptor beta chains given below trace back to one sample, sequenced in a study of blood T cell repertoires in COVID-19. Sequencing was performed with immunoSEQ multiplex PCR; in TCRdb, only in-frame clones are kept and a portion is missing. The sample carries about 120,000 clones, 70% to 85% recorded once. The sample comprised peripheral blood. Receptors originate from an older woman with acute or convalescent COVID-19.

In DNA, the CDR3 is TGTGCCACCCGGACAGGGGAGCAGTACTTC. Translated: CATRTGEQYF. The chain carries TRBV24-1 and TRBJ2-7; 8 bases line up with TRBD1. This CDR3 is 10 amino acids long. The ends lost 9 bases at V and 7 bases at J; junction bases unmatched: 1. The germline V gene encodes CDR1 KGHDR and CDR2 SFDVKD.

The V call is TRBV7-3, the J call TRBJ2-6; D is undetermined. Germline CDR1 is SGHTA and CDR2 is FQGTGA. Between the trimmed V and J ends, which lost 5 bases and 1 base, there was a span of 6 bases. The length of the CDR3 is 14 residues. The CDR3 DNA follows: TGTGCCAGCAGCGAGGAGTCTGGGGCCAACGTCCTGACTTTC. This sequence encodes CASSEESGANVLTF.

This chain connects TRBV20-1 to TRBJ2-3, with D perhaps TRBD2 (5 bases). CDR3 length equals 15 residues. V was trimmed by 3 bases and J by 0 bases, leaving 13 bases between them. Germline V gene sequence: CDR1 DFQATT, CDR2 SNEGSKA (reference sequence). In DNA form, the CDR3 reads TGCAGTGCTAGTGGACTCAGCCCTAGCACAGATACGCAGTATTTT. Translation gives CSASGLSPSTDTQYF.

The CDR3 reads CASSEGLAGNNEQYF. CDR3 in DNA: TGTGCCAGCAGTGAAGGACTAGCGGGGAACAACGAGCAGTACTTC. The chain joins TRBV6-1 to TRBJ2-7, with 11 bases identical to TRBD2. There are 15 residues in the CDR3. Looked up from germline, CDR1 is MNHNS and CDR2 is SASEGT. V lost 1 base and J lost 5; bases outside the gene matches: 4.

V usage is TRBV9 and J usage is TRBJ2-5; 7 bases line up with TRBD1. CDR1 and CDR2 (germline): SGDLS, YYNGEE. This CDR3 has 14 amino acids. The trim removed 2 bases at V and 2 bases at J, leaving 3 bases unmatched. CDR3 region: CASSVGTAQETQYF. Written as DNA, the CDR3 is TGTGCCAGCAGCGTCGGGACAGCACAAGAGACCCAGTACTTC.

CDR3: CASSTSPGVPEAFF. The CDR3 region has the DNA TGTGCCAGCAGCACATCGCCAGGGGTGCCTGAAGCTTTCTTT. The chain links TRBV11-2 to TRBJ1-1; tentative D call: TRBD1 (6 bases). Germline CDR1 SGHAT, CDR2 FQNNGV. The V end lost 5 bases, the J end lost 6 bases, and 16 bases lay between the germline ends. CDR3 length: 14 residues.

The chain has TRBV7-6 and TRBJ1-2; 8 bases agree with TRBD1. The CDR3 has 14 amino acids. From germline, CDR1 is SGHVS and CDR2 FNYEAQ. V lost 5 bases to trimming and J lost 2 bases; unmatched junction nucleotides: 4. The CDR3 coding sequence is TGTGCCAGCAGCCCCGGACAGGGAAACTATGGCTACACCTTC. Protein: CASSPGQGNYGYTF.

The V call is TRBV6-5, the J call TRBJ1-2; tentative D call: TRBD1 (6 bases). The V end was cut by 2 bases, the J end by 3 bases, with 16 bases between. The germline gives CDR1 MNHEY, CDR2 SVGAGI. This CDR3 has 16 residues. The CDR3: CASSYGGRGQHYGYTF. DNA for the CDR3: TGTGCCAGCAGTTACGGTGGGAGGGGACAACACTATGGCTACACCTTC.

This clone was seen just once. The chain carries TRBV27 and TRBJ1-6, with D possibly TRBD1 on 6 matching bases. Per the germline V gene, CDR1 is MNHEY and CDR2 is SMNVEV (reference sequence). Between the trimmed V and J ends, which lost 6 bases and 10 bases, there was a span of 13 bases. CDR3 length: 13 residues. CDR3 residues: CASRQGRGSPLHF. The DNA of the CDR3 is TGTGCCAGCAGACAGGGCAGGGGATCACCCCTCCACTTT.

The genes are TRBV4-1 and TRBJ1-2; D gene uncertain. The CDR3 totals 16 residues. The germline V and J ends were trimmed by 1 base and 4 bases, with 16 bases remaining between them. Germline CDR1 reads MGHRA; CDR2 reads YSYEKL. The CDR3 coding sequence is TGCGCCAGCAGCCAAGTCACCCTCGGGATTGGCTATGGCTACACCTTC. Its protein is CASSQVTLGIGYGYTF.

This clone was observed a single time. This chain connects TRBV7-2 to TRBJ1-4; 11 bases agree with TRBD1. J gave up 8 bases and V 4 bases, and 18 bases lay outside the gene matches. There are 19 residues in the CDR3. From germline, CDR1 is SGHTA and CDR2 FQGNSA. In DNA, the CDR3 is TGTGCCAGCAGCTCGTACCGAAGGACAGGGGGCCCCCTAGAAGAAAAACTGTTTTTT. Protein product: CASSSYRRTGGPLEEKLFF.

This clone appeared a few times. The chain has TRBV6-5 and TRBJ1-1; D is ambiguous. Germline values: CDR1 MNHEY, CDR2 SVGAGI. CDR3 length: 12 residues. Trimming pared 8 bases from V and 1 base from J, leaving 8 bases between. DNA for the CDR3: TGTGCCAGCCGGGAGAGGAACACTGAAGCTTTCTTT. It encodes CASRERNTEAFF.

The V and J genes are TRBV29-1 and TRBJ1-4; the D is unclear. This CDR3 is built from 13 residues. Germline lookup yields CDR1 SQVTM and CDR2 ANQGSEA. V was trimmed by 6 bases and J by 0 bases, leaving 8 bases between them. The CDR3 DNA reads TGCAGCGTCGGGATCGCAACTAATGAAAAACTGTTTTTT. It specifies CSVGIATNEKLFF.

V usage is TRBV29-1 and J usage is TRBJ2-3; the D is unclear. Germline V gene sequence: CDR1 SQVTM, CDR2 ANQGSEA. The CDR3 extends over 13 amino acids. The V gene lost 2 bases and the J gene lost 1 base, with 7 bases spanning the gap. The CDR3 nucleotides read TGCAGCGTTGAAACGCCGGGCACAGATACGCAGTATTTT. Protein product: CSVETPGTDTQYF.

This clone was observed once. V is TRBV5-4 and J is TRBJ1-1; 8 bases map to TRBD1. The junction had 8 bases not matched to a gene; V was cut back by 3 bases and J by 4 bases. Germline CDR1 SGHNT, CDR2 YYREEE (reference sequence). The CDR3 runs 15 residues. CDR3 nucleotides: TGTGCCAGCAGCTCGACAGGGGTGATCGGCACTGAAGCTTTCTTT. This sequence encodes CASSSTGVIGTEAFF.

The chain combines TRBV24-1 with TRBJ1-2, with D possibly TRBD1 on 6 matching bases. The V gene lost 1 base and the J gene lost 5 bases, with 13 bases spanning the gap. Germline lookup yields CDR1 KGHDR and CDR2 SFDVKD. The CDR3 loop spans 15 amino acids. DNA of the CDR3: TGTGCCACCAGTGATTTCCCCAGGGGAAATTATGGCTACACCTTC. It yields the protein CATSDFPRGNYGYTF.

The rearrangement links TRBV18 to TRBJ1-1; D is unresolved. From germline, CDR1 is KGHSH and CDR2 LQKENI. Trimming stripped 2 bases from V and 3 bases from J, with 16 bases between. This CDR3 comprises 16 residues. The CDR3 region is CASSPSSSRGDTEAFF. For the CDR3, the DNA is TGTGCCAGCTCACCAAGTTCTTCCCGGGGAGACACTGAAGCTTTCTTT.